This T cell receptor (beta chain) was identified in a study of patients and donors after allogeneic stem cell transplantation (dated by TCRdb to about 2020). This clonotype has ten or more counts. Its antigen has not been determined. No base quality information exists; no much larger clone differs at one position. Library preparation employed RT-PCR. The listed sequencing device is NextSeq 550. TCRdb passed the public sequencing reads through fastp at Q25 and MiXCR, retaining productive beta sequences. Each entry merges the rows of one CDR3 protein and shows their most common DNA and genes. Here the sample has about 410,000 distinct CDR3 sequences; approximately 16% occur a single time. The ten largest clones capture around 7.2% of the sample. The receptor was derived from a human donor who was either an allogeneic HSCT recipient or a stem cell or donor lymphocyte infusion donor (not recorded which). It is not recorded whose cells these are; they may come from a transplant donor. The source material was blood, either unsorted or a sorted T cell fraction (not recorded which).

The CDR3 amino acid sequence is: CASSLGRGNEKLFF. The base sequence is TGTGCCAGCAGCTTAGGCAGGGGAAATGAAAAACTGTTTTTT. Recombination connected TRBV7-2 to TRBJ1-4; the best D guess is TRBD1, with 6 bases matching. The germline V gene provides CDR1 SGHTA and CDR2 FQGNSA. Inclusive of the bounding cysteine and phenylalanine, the CDR3 is 14 residues long. Only the CDR3 DNA is retained, 42 bases long and in frame from the first base. V is reduced by 1 base and J by 5 bases, leaving a spacing of 8 bases between them.